The entry that follows covers one T cell receptor (beta chain) sequence. Its antigen is as yet unknown. Relative to the germline gene, one junction end is altered; a read error may explain this. The length of the CDR3 is 13 residues. CDR1 is DFQATT, CDR2 SNEGSKA, per germline (reference sequence). The data belong to a study of vaccination and CD4 T cells after COVID-19. Findings and limits, study-wide: Spike mono-reactivity marked 304 of 307 vaccine-specific clones in convalescent patients.

Sample treatment: approximately 11-day PBMC culture with coronavirus spike peptide pools or control peptides (ViraFEST assay). The assay that was used to sequence DNA from cultured CD4+ T cells was the Oncomine TCR Beta short-read assay. TCRdb reprocessed the PCR reads via MiXCR and lists one record per CDR3 protein. The table shows 6,000 or so distinct CDR3 sequences, with around two fifths occurring only once. Material for sequencing was CD4+ T cells from blood, cultured in vitro. This clonotype was sampled from a human donor who had recovered from COVID-19. The chain is built from TRBV20-1 and TRBJ1-5; D is uncertain. The CDR3 DNA is TGCAATGCTAGGGTAGGGAGGTATCAGCCCCAGCATTTT. It specifies CNARVGRYQPQHF.